This TCR beta chain was sequenced for a study of T cells in localized non-small cell lung cancer. General study points: The study detected a median around 61 of the top 100 tumor clones in adjacent lung. It was uninvolved adjacent lung that showed the highest T cell clonality, exceeding tumor. Heterogeneity remains possible because sequencing was limited to only one tumor region.

The germline V gene encodes CDR1 MNHEY and CDR2 SMNVEV (reference sequence). CDR3 length: 15 amino acids. Trimming cost V 5 bases and J 6 bases, with 18 bases left between them. Using immunoSEQ multiplex PCR, the repertoire was profiled, and TCRdb retains in-frame clones only, with some absent. This table holds approximately 31,000 clones, about 88% found once. To note about this clone: Its target is unknown.

The starting material was peripheral blood, obtained before any cancer treatment. The V call is TRBV27, the J call TRBJ2-3; possibly TRBD1 for D (5 bases). This TCR was recovered from an older female donor with stage I lung adenocarcinoma. Here the CDR3 reads CASSHRGSGGDTQYF. The CDR3 region has the DNA TGTGCCAGCAGTCATAGGGGCTCGGGCGGTGATACGCAGTATTTT.